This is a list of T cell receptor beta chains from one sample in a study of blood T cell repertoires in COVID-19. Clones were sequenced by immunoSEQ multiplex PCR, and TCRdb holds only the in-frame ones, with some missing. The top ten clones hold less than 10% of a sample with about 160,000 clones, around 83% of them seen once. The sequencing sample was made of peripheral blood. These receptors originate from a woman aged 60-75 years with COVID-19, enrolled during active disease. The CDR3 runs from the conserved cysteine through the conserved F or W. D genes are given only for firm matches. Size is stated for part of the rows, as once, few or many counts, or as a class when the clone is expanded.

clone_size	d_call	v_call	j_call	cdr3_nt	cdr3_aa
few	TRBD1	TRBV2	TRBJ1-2	TGTGCCAGCAGTGTAGGTTTCGGGACAGGGAACTATGGCTACACCTTC	CASSVGFGTGNYGYTF
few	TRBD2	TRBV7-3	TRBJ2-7	TGTGCCAGCAGTTCCTCCGGGACTAGCGGCGAGCAGTACTTC	CASSSSGTSGEQYF
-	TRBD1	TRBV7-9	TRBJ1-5	TGTGCCAGCAGCTTAGCTGAGACAGGGAATCAGCCCCAGCATTTT	CASSLAETGNQPQHF
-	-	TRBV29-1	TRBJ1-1	TGCAGCGTTCGGGGGGTGAACACTGAAGCTTTCTTT	CSVRGVNTEAFF
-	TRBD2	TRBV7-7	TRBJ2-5	TGTGCTAGCAGCCAACGGACTAGCGGGAGCGAGACCCAGTACTTC	CASSQRTSGSETQYF
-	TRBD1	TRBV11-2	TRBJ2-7	TGTGCCAGCAGCGTAACATCGGGACAGACCTACGAGCAGTACTTC	CASSVTSGQTYEQYF
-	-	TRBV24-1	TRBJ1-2	TGTGCCACCAGTGCCCCCAACGGGGGAGGCTACACCTTC	CATSAPNGGGYTF
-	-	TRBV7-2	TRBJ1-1	TGTGCCAGCAGCTCTACCAGAGGCACTGAAGCTTTCTTT	CASSSTRGTEAFF
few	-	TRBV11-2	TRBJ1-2	TGTGCCAGCAGCTTAGATTATCGGTATGGCTACACCTTC	CASSLDYRYGYTF
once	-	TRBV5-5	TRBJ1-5	TGTGCCAGCAGCTCCGGGACAATCAATCAGCCCCAGCATTTT	CASSSGTINQPQHF
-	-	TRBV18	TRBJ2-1	TGTGCCAGCTCACCAGGGAGCGGCAATGAGCAGTTCTTC	CASSPGSGNEQFF
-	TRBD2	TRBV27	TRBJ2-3	TGTGCCAGCAGTGGCGGACTAGCGGGAAGGGATACGCAGTATTTT	CASSGGLAGRDTQYF
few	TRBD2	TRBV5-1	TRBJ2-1	TGCGCCAGCAGTTGGACTAGCGGGGCCTTCTCCTACAATGAGCAGTTCTTC	CASSWTSGAFSYNEQFF
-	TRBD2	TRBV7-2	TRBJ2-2	TGTGCCAGCAGCTCACCGACTAGCGGGAGTGTGCTGTTTTTT	CASSSPTSGSVLFF
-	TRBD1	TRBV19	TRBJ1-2	TGTGCCAGTAGTATAGATCAGGGGGCCCTCTATGGCTACACCTTC	CASSIDQGALYGYTF
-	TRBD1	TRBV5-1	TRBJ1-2	TGCGCCAGCAGCCAGGGGGGTAAAGCTAACTATGGCTACACCTTC	CASSQGGKANYGYTF
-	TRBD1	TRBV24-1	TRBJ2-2	TGTGCCACCAAAGGACAGGGGAACACCGGGGAGCTGTTTTTT	CATKGQGNTGELFF
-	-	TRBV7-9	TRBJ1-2	TGTGCCAGCAGCTTAGCGGCCAGTAACTATGGCTACACCTTC	CASSLAASNYGYTF
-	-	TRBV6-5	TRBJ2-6	TGTGCCAGCAACAGGGTGAGCTCTGGGGCCAACGTCCTGACTTTC	CASNRVSSGANVLTF
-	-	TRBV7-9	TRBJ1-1	TGTGCCAGCAGCTCCCGGGACACTGAAGCTTTCTTT	CASSSRDTEAFF
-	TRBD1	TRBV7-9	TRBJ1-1	TGTGCCAGCAGCTGGGCCGCCTCGCAGGGGGTTCCTGAAGCTTTCTTT	CASSWAASQGVPEAFF
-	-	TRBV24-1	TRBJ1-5	TGTGCCACCAGTGGGAGCGGACGGGAGAATCAGCCCCAGCATTTT	CATSGSGRENQPQHF
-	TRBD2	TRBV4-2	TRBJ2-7	TGTGCCAGCAGCCAAGGCCGACTAGCGGGAGCATACGAGCAGTACTTC	CASSQGRLAGAYEQYF
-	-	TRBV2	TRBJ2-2	TGTGCCAGCGAGACTAGGGACACCGGGGAGCTGTTTTTT	CASETRDTGELFF
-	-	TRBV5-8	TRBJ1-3	TGTGCCAGCAGCTTAGACATAGGTGGGCCCGGAAACACCATATATTTT	CASSLDIGGPGNTIYF
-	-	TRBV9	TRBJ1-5	TGTGCCAGCAGCGAGGGTTCAGGGGGCAATCAGCCCCAGCATTTT	CASSEGSGGNQPQHF
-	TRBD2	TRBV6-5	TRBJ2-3	TGTGCCAGCAGTTACTCGACTAGCGGGACTGGAGATACGCAGTATTTT	CASSYSTSGTGDTQYF
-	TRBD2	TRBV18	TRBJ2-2	TGTGCCAGCTCCCAGTCGACAGGAACTAGCGGGAGGGCCGGCACCGGGGAGCTGTTTTTT	CASSQSTGTSGRAGTGELFF
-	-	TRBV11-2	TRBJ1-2	TGTGCCAGCAGCCGGGAGACAGAGTATGGCTACACCTTC	CASSRETEYGYTF
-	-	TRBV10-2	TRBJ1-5	TGCGCCAGCAGTGAGAGACAGACCTATCAGCCCCAGCATTTT	CASSERQTYQPQHF
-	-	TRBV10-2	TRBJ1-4	TGCGCCAGCAGTGAGCCCGACAGGTTAACTAATGAAAAACTGTTTTTT	CASSEPDRLTNEKLFF
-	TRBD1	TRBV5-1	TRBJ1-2	TGCGCCAGCAGCTTGGCCTACAGGGGCATCTATGGCTACACCTTC	CASSLAYRGIYGYTF
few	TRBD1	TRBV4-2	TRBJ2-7	TGTGCCAGCAGCCAAGATCGGGGACAGGGATCCTACGAGCAGTACTTC	CASSQDRGQGSYEQYF
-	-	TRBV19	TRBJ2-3	TGTGCCAGTAGTCTTTATCAGGGTAGCACAGATACGCAGTATTTT	CASSLYQGSTDTQYF
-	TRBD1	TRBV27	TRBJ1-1	TGTGCCAGCAGTTCACAGGGGGCCGGGGGCACTGAAGCTTTCTTT	CASSSQGAGGTEAFF
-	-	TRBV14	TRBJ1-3	TGTGCCAGCAGCCGCTCTCGTCAGTTTGGAAACACCATATATTTT	CASSRSRQFGNTIYF
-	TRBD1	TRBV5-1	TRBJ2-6	TGCGCCAGCTCAAAGGACAGGGAAGCAGGCGTGGGCAACTCTGGGGCCAACGTCCTGACTTTC	CASSKDREAGVGNSGANVLTF
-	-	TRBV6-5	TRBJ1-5	TGTGCCAGCAGCCCAGCCAGGGGTTATAATCAGCCCCAGCATTTT	CASSPARGYNQPQHF
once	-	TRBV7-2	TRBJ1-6	TGTGCCAGCAGCCAGTGGGCCAAAAATTCACCCCTCCACTTT	CASSQWAKNSPLHF
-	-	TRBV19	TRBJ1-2	TGTGCCAGTAGTATAACCGGGGATTCCTATGGCTACACCTTC	CASSITGDSYGYTF
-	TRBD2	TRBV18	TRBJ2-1	TGTGCCAGCTCACCACCACCTAGCGGGGGCGAGCAGTTCTTC	CASSPPPSGGEQFF
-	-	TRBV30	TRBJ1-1	TGTGCCTGGAGAAAGGGAGGAACACGGGAGGATACTGAAGCTTTCTTT	CAWRKGGTREDTEAFF
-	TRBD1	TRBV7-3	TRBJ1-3	TGTGCCAGCAGCTTAACAGGACAGGGTCTCACGGGAAACACCATATATTTT	CASSLTGQGLTGNTIYF
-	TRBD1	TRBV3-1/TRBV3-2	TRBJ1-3	TGTGCCAGCAGCCAAGGGACTGACAGGGGGGTAGGAAACACCATATATTTT	CASSQGTDRGVGNTIYF
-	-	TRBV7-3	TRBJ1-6	TGTGCCAGCTCCCTCGGCCAGGTTACCAATTCACCCCTCCACTTT	CASSLGQVTNSPLHF
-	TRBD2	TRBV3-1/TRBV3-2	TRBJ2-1	TGTGCCAGCAGCCAATCGGCTAGCGGGGCACTGTGGGTCTTC	CASSQSASGALWVF
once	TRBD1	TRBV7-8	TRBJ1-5	TGTGCCAGCAGCCAGACAGGGACCAATCAGCCCCAGCATTTT	CASSQTGTNQPQHF
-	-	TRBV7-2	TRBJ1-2	TGTGCCAGCAGCGCGTCCGGGACAACTAAATCCAACTATGGCTACACCTTC	CASSASGTTKSNYGYTF
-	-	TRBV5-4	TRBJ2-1	TGTGCCAGCAGTTTCCCCCCTAACAATGAGCAGTTCTTC	CASSFPPNNEQFF
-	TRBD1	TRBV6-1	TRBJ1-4	TGTGCCAGCAGACTCAGGGGGTCTAATGAAAAACTGTTTTTT	CASRLRGSNEKLFF
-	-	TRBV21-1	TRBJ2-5	TGTGCCAGCAGCAAAGGAGGCAGCAAAGAGACCCAGTACTTC	CASSKGGSKETQYF
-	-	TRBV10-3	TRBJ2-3	TGTGCCATCGGCTCCGGGGATAACACAGATACGCAGTATTTT	CAIGSGDNTDTQYF
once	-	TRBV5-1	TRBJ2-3	TGCGCCAGCAGCTTAGGACTGAGCACAGATACGCAGTATTTT	CASSLGLSTDTQYF
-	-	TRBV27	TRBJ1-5	TGTGCCAGCAGTTTATCCGCCGGGGTAACCAATCAGCCCCAGCATTTT	CASSLSAGVTNQPQHF